A single sample is the source of the 2 T cell receptor beta chains below, sequenced in a study of immune evolution from preneoplasia to lung adenocarcinoma. Data came from immunoSEQ multiplex PCR; TCRdb stores just in-frame clones and leaves some out. Counted here are 3,700 or so clones, 77% occurring once; the ten biggest clones make up roughly a tenth. The sample comprised FFPE adjacent normal lung tissue. The receptors originated from a person aged 55-79 years with lung adenocarcinoma.

As DNA, the CDR3 is TGTGCCTCAAGACCTCGGGGAGCGACCCAGTACTTC. This translates into CASRPRGATQYF. V gene TRBV30 combines with J gene TRBJ2-5; D possibly corresponds to TRBD2 (5 bases). CDR3 length: 12 amino acids. Per the germline V gene, CDR1 is GTSNPN and CDR2 is SVGIG (reference sequence). Trimming removed 7 bases from V and 7 bases from J, with 16 bases in between.

The table lists this clone with a count of one. The V gene is TRBV27, the J gene TRBJ1-5; D is undetermined. Trimming cost V 0 bases and J 1 base, with 10 bases left between them. CDR1 and CDR2 from the germline V gene are MNHEY and SMNVEV (reference sequence). This CDR3 region has 16 residues. The CDR3: CASSLSRGVSNQPQHF. The CDR3 nucleotides read TGTGCCAGCAGTTTATCTCGGGGTGTAAGCAATCAGCCCCAGCATTTT.